The subject of this entry is one T cell receptor beta chain. The V end lost 2 bases, the J end lost 9 bases, and 14 bases lay between the germline ends. The CDR3 covers 14 residues. In germline, CDR1 is SGHVS, CDR2 FNYEAQ. Both 60 Vbeta primers and 13 Jbeta primers went into the PCR. Data came from immunoSEQ multiplex PCR; TCRdb stores just in-frame clones and leaves some out. This table has under 250,000 clones, over 75% appearing once. This entry is derived from a study of cytomegalovirus exposure and HLA in healthy donors. This receptor was obtained from a male donor in good health and CMV-seronegative. The rearrangement joins TRBV7-6 to TRBJ2-1; a weak D match, TRBD2 (5 bases). The specimen sequenced was PBMCs. CDR3 region: CASSLLGSGIEQFF. As DNA, the CDR3 is TGTGCCAGCAGCTTATTAGGGTCGGGGATTGAGCAGTTCTTC.